This T cell receptor (beta chain) emerged from a study of CD8 T cells in ankylosing spondylitis. This clonotype was counted a few times. TCRdb passed the 5' RACE reads through MiXCR, listing each CDR3 protein once. The sample carries hundreds of thousands of distinct CDR3 sequences, over 30% recorded once. Trimming took off 7 bases at V and 5 bases at J, with 20 bases between the two ends. This CDR3 is 14 amino acids long. Germline loops: CDR1 SQVTM, CDR2 ANQGSEA. What was sequenced was blood, either unsorted or a sorted T cell fraction (not recorded which). This receptor was taken from a male donor with ankylosing spondylitis or in good health (not recorded which). The J gene is TRBJ2-5, the V gene TRBV29-1; maybe TRBD2 (6 bases). Here the CDR3 reads CSDLLTNGGETQYF. The CDR3 DNA reads TGCAGCGACCTATTAACAAATGGGGGGGAGACCCAGTACTTC.